Listed below are T cell receptor beta chains from one sample, sequenced in a study of T cells after yellow fever vaccination. A single record per CDR3 protein comes from TCRdb applying MiXCR to the 5' RACE reads. The sample has 300,000 to 400,000 distinct CDR3 sequences; 8.7% are singletons. Material: PBMCs, obtained on the day of the first yellow fever vaccination. These receptor sequences come from a man aged 18 to 35 who received the YFV17D yellow fever vaccine. The conserved cysteine and the conserved F or W are not part of the CDR3 here. Each record gives: J gene, V gene, CDR3 length, CDR3 protein.

J: TRBJ2-3
V: TRBV9
length: 13
CDR3: ASSVGPDFTDTQY

J: TRBJ2-1
V: TRBV9
length: 11
CDR3: ASSPGWSNEQF

J: TRBJ1-1
V: TRBV11-1
length: 17
CDR3: ASSLAGTGHGIWDTEAF

J: TRBJ2-3
V: TRBV4-1
length: 13
CDR3: ASSQDPGTRHTQY

J: TRBJ1-1
V: TRBV30
length: 13
CDR3: AWSPLDRLNTEAF

J: TRBJ2-6
V: TRBV6-1
length: 14
CDR3: ASTRQGAAGANVLT

J: TRBJ2-1
V: TRBV11-2
length: 13
CDR3: ASRDGGDTNREQF

J: TRBJ2-7
V: TRBV7-9
length: 13
CDR3: ASSLGGGINYEQY

J: TRBJ1-2
V: TRBV10-3
length: 13
CDR3: AISDVGTDVYGYT

J: TRBJ2-3
V: TRBV11-2
length: 15
CDR3: ASSPRGGTGLPDTQY

J: TRBJ2-7
V: TRBV27
length: 12
CDR3: ASSSRTTLVEQY

J: TRBJ1-2
V: TRBV9
length: 15
CDR3: ASSVGSRGQTTGGYT

J: TRBJ2-2
V: TRBV4-3
length: 13
CDR3: ASSHTVVSSGELF

J: TRBJ2-1
V: TRBV12-3/TRBV12-4
length: 11
CDR3: ASSQTTGTPGF

J: TRBJ2-7
V: TRBV12-3/TRBV12-4
length: 11
CDR3: ASCTGGNYEQY

J: TRBJ2-3
V: TRBV24-1
length: 13
CDR3: ATSERQGSLDTQY

J: TRBJ1-1
V: TRBV19
length: 12
CDR3: ATRQGPQPPEAF

J: TRBJ1-1
V: TRBV5-1
length: 12
CDR3: ASSPPGTGGSAF

J: TRBJ1-6
V: TRBV7-8
length: 11
CDR3: AAAGVNNSPLH

J: TRBJ1-1
V: TRBV7-2
length: 14
CDR3: ASSLGTGRMNTEAF

J: TRBJ2-7
V: TRBV25-1
length: 11
CDR3: ASSDFRAGEQY

J: TRBJ1-2
V: TRBV20-1
length: 10
CDR3: SARSLPSGYT

J: TRBJ1-1
V: TRBV2
length: 14
CDR3: ASSWNLQGLGTEAF